This passage covers 10 T cell receptor beta chains from one sample sequenced in a study of T cell responses to AZD1222 COVID-19 vaccine. The protocol was immunoSEQ multiplex PCR, while the TCRdb copy is restricted to in-frame clones and leaves out a portion. The data contain some 150,000 clones, about 86% of them singletons. The input for sequencing was peripheral blood, taken 28 days after the second AZD1222 dose. These receptors were collected from an adult who received the AZD1222 COVID-19 vaccine.

The genes are TRBV29-1 and TRBJ2-1; D gene ambiguous. V lost 2 bases and J lost 9, with 14 bases in between. Germline CDR1 reads SQVTM; CDR2 reads ANQGSEA. CDR3 length: 13 amino acids. The CDR3 coding sequence is TGCAGCGTTGAAAGCATAAGGGATCGTGAGCAGTTCTTC. Its translation is CSVESIRDREQFF.

This chain uses TRBV19 with TRBJ2-1, with D perhaps matching TRBD1 (5 bases). V lost 7 bases, J lost 6 bases, and 22 bases lay in between. CDR1 is LNHDA, CDR2 SQIVND, per germline (reference sequence). CDR3 length: 16 residues. Here the CDR3 reads CASTALPGQRGNEQFF. In DNA form, the CDR3 reads TGTGCCAGTACCGCCCTACCGGGCCAAAGGGGCAATGAGCAGTTCTTC.

The chain has TRBV5-1 and TRBJ2-7, with 10 nucleotides matching TRBD2. Per germline, CDR1 SGHRS and CDR2 YFSETQ. V trimming: 5 bases; J trimming: 3 bases; junction bases outside the gene matches: 8. The CDR3 is made up of 15 amino acids. CDR3 loop: CASRTSGGAFYEQYF. The CDR3, as DNA: TGCGCCAGCAGAACAAGCGGGGGGGCCTTCTACGAGCAGTACTTC.

This clone showed up just a few times. This chain connects TRBV6-5 to TRBJ2-5; the match to TRBD2 covers 8 bases. The CDR3 runs to 13 residues. Trimming at V came to 6 bases and at J to 6 bases, leaving 6 bases not matched to a gene. Germline V gene lookup returns CDR1 MNHEY and CDR2 SVGAGI. The CDR3 bases are TGTGCCAGCAGCCCGGGGGGGCCGAAGACCCAGTACTTC. Its protein product is CASSPGGPKTQYF.

The chain has TRBV24-1 and TRBJ1-1; D is ambiguous. Germline CDR1 is KGHDR and CDR2 is SFDVKD. This CDR3 is built from 14 residues. V gave up 4 bases and J gave up 3 bases, with 11 bases separating them. The chain's CDR3 is CATSDDPTHTEAFF. The CDR3 nucleotides read TGTGCCACCAGTGACGACCCCACGCACACTGAAGCTTTCTTT.

The chain is built from TRBV18 and TRBJ2-3, with a tentative D call TRBD1 (5 bases). Between the trimmed V and J ends, which lost 4 bases and 0 bases, there was a span of 8 bases. CDR3 size: 14 residues. The germline V gene has CDR1 KGHSH and CDR2 LQKENI. CDR3 sequence reads: CASSHDSSTDTQYF. CDR3 in DNA: TGTGCCAGCTCACACGACAGTAGCACAGATACGCAGTATTTT. Drawing the rest from reference TRBV18 and TRBJ2-3, the complete variable domain is NAGVMQNPRHLVRRRGQEARLRCSPMKGHSHVYWYRQLPEEGLKFMVYLQKENIIDESGMPKERFSAEFPKEGPSILRIQQVVRGDSAAYFCASSHDSSTDTQYFGPGTRLTVL.

The table lists this clone with a count of one. The rearrangement uses TRBV29-1 and TRBJ1-2; D not certain. Germline V lookup: CDR1 SQVTM, CDR2 ANQGSEA. There are 13 residues in the CDR3. Trimming stripped 8 bases from V and 0 bases from J, with 13 bases between. The CDR3 coding sequence is TGCAGCTCTGGCGTCGCTGCTAACTATGGCTACACCTTC. This translates into CSSGVAANYGYTF. The whole variable domain, filled in from reference TRBV29-1 and TRBJ1-2, reads SAVISQKPSRDICQRGTSLTIQCQVDSQVTMMFWYRQQPGQSLTLIATANQGSEATYESGFVIDKFPISRPNLTFSTLTVSNMSPEDSSIYLCSSGVAANYGYTFGSGTRLTVV.

The V and J genes are TRBV14 and TRBJ2-7; tentatively, D is TRBD1 or TRBD2 (5 bases each). The CDR3 is 14 amino acids. Trimming shortened V by 1 base and J by 4 bases, and 11 bases separated the two germline ends. Germline loops: CDR1 SGHDN, CDR2 FVKESK. This CDR3 is CASSQVAGRYEQYF. The DNA for the CDR3 is TGTGCCAGCAGCCAAGTCGCAGGGAGATACGAGCAGTACTTC.

This chain's CDR3 is CASSLEGSSYEQYF. The DNA of the CDR3 is TGTGCCAGCAGCTTAGAAGGAAGTTCCTACGAGCAGTACTTC. V is TRBV7-9 and J is TRBJ2-7; unclear D gene. The CDR3 is made up of 14 amino acids. Germline V CDR1 and CDR2: SEHNR, FQNEAQ (reference sequence). Trimming pared 1 base from V and 1 base from J, leaving 8 bases between.

The CDR3 DNA is TGTGCCAGCAGTGATGGCAGCTCTGGGGCCAACGTCCTGACTTTC. Its protein is CASSDGSSGANVLTF. This chain joins TRBV2 and TRBJ2-6; D unclear. The V gene's germline CDR1 is SNHLY and CDR2 FYNNEI. This CDR3 spans 15 amino acids. The V and J ends lost 3 bases and 0 bases respectively, with 6 bases between them. The full variable domain, completed using reference TRBV2 and TRBJ2-6, is EPEVTQTPSHQVTQMGQEVILRCVPISNHLYFYWYRQILGQKVEFLVSFYNNEISEKSEIFDDQFSVERPDGSNFTLKIRSTKLEDSAMYFCASSDGSSGANVLTFGAGSRLTVL.